This passage covers 10 T cell receptor beta chains from one sample sequenced in a study of shared clonotypes between healthy human individuals. Naive CD8 cells comprised CD45RO-negative, CCR7-positively selected cells, excluding terminally differentiated effector memory CD45RA+ cells. Here immunoSEQ multiplex PCR was the method, and the copy in TCRdb shows in-frame clones only, minus some. This sample yields about 550,000 clones, of which roughly 96% are seen a single time; around 0.11% belongs to the top ten. Sequenced: naive CD8+ T cells sorted from blood. The receptors here all came from a woman aged 30 to 39 in good health.

The chain couples TRBV10-3 to TRBJ2-1; 11 positions match TRBD2. This CDR3 has 15 amino acids. The germline V gene encodes CDR1 ENHRY and CDR2 SYGVKD. V shed 2 bases, J shed 7 bases, and the junction held 4 bases outside the gene matches. CDR3: CAISETSGRRNEQFF. In DNA form, the CDR3 reads TGTGCCATCAGTGAGACTAGCGGGAGAAGAAATGAGCAGTTCTTC.

V is TRBV4-1 and J is TRBJ2-7; D gene uncertain. Germline values: CDR1 MGHRA, CDR2 YSYEKL. The CDR3 contains 12 residues. Trimming cost V 3 bases and J 3 bases, with 6 bases left between them. This CDR3 is CASSHAGYEQYF. The CDR3 bases are TGCGCCAGCAGCCACGCTGGCTACGAGCAGTACTTC.

The chain has TRBV10-2 and TRBJ2-7; 13 bases line up with TRBD2. CDR3 length equals 19 residues. Germline loops: CDR1 WSHSY, CDR2 SAAADI. Trimming removed 4 bases from V and 2 bases from J; junction bases left unmatched: 14. The CDR3 sequence: CASSGAPGLAGLSTYEQYF. The CDR3 DNA reads as TGCGCCAGCAGTGGGGCCCCGGGACTAGCGGGATTGTCCACCTACGAGCAGTACTTC.

V and J are TRBV4-1 and TRBJ2-7; no firm D call. V was pared by 2 bases and J by 0 bases, with 5 bases between. Germline V gene data show CDR1 as MGHRA and CDR2 as YSYEKL. The CDR3 has 13 amino acids. DNA of the CDR3: TGCGCCAGCAGCCAAAGTATCTCCTACGAGCAGTACTTC. Its translation is CASSQSISYEQYF.

This chain links TRBV7-9 with TRBJ2-7; a weak D match, TRBD1 (6 bases). The germline CDR1 and CDR2 sequences are SEHNR and FQNEAQ (reference sequence). V lost 2 bases to trimming and J lost 1 base, with 15 bases between them. The CDR3 has 16 residues. CDR3 loop: CASSLSTGMGSYEQYF. The DNA of the CDR3 is TGTGCCAGCAGCTTAAGCACAGGGATGGGGTCCTACGAGCAGTACTTC.

This chain connects TRBV21-1 to TRBJ2-7; the D segment call TRBD2 is taken from the table without a DNA check. TRBV21-1 is classified as a pseudogene. This CDR3 is 17 amino acids long. CDR3 DNA sequence: TGTGCCAGCAGCATCAGCATCCCGGGAGAGCAGTCCTACGAGCAGTACTTC. It specifies CASSISIPGEQSYEQYF.

This clone occurred once. This chain uses TRBV10-1 with TRBJ2-3, with unresolved D. This CDR3 has 14 amino acids. The germline CDR1 and CDR2 sequences are WNHNN and SYGVQD (reference sequence). V was cut by 3 bases and J by 2 bases, with 9 bases left in between. The CDR3 loop is CASSDDESTDTQYF. In DNA form, the CDR3 reads TGCGCCAGCAGTGACGACGAATCCACAGATACGCAGTATTTT.

The chain links TRBV5-6 to TRBJ2-5; no clear D gene. Trimming removed 3 bases at V and 7 bases at J, with 25 bases between. The CDR3 is 17 residues long. The V gene's germline CDR1 is SGHDT and CDR2 YYEEEE. CDR3 nucleotide sequence: TGTGCCAGCAGCTCCCGCCGAGCCCAAACTGGCTTGTGGACCCAGTACTTC. Residues: CASSSRRAQTGLWTQYF.

The rearrangement joins TRBV5-1 to TRBJ2-1; 13 nucleotides match TRBD2. The germline CDR1 and CDR2 sequences are SGHRS and YFSETQ. This CDR3 contains 16 residues. Losses at the gene ends were 4 bases for V and 5 bases for J; bases not matched to a gene: 6. The CDR3 is CASSAGLAGVDNEQFF. The CDR3 coding sequence is TGCGCCAGCAGCGCAGGACTAGCGGGAGTCGACAATGAGCAGTTCTTC. The whole variable domain, remainder taken from reference TRBV5-1 and TRBJ2-1, is KAGVTQTPRYLIKTRGQQVTLSCSPISGHRSVSWYQQTPGQGLQFLFEYFSETQRNKGNFPGRFSGRQFSNSRSEMNVSTLELGDSALYLCASSAGLAGVDNEQFFGPGTRLTVL.

This chain connects TRBV27 to TRBJ2-1; 7 bases are a match to TRBD2. Germline CDR1 is MNHEY and CDR2 is SMNVEV (reference sequence). This CDR3 contains 12 residues. Germline trimming cut 10 bases from V and 5 bases from J; bases unmatched to any gene: 5. CDR3 in amino acids: CAISTSNNEQFF. The CDR3 coding sequence is TGTGCCATCTCGACTAGCAACAATGAGCAGTTCTTC.